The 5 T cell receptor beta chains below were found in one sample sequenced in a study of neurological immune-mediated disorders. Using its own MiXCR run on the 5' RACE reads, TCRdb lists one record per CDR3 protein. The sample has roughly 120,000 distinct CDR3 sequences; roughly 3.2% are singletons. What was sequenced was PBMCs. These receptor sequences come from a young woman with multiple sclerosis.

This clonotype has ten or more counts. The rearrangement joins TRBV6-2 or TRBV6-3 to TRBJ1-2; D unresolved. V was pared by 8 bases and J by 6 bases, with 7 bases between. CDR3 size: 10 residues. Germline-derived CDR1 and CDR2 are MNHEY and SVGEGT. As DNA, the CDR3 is TGTGCCAGCCGTCAAAATGGCTACACCTTC. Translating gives CASRQNGYTF.

In DNA, the CDR3 is TGTGCCAGCAGATTGGCGGGGGCAACTAATGAAAAACTGTTTTTT. Translating gives CASRLAGATNEKLFF. The chain carries TRBV6-6 and TRBJ1-4; D is possibly TRBD1 (5 bases). Germline V gene lookup returns CDR1 MNHNY and CDR2 SVGAGI (reference sequence). The CDR3 is 15 residues long. V was clipped by 6 bases and J by 0 bases, with 11 bases between them.

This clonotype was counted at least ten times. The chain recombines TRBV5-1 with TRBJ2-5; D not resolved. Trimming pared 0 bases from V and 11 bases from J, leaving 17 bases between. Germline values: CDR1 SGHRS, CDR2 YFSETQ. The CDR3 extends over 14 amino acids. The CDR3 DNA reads TGCGCCAGCAGCTTGGGGAACCGAGAGGACCCGCAGTACTTC. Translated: CASSLGNREDPQYF. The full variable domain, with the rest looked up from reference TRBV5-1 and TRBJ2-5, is KAGVTQTPRYLIKTRGQQVTLSCSPISGHRSVSWYQQTPGQGLQFLFEYFSETQRNKGNFPGRFSGRQFSNSRSEMNVSTLELGDSALYLCASSLGNREDPQYFGPGTRLLVL.

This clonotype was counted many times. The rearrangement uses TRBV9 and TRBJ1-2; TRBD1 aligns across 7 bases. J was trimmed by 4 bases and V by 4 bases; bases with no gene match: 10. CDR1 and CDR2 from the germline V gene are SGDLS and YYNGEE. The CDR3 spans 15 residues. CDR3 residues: CASSPEHRGSYGYTF. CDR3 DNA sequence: TGTGCCAGCAGCCCCGAACACAGGGGTAGCTATGGCTACACCTTC.

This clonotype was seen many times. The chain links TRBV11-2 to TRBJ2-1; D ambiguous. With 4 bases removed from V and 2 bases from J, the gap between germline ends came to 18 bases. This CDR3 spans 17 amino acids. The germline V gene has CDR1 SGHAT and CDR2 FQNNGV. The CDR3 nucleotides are TGTGCCAGCAGCTCTACTCGAGCCTGGGGTCCCTACAATGAGCAGTTCTTC. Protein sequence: CASSSTRAWGPYNEQFF.